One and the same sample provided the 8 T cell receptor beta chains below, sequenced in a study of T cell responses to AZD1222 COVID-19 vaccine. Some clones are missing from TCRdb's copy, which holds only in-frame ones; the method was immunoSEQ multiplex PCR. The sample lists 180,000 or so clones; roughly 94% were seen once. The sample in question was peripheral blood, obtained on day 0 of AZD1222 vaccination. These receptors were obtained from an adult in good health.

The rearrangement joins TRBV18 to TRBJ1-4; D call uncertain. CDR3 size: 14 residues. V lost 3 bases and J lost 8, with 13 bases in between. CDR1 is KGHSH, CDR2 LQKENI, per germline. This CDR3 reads CASSPDGQGEKLFF. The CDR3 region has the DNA TGTGCCAGCTCACCGGACGGGCAAGGAGAAAAACTGTTTTTT.

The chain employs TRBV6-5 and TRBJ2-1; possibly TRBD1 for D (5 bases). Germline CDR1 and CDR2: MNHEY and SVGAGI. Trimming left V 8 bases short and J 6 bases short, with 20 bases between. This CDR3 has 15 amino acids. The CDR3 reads CASGFFRASGNEQFF. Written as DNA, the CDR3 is TGTGCCAGCGGATTTTTCAGGGCCTCGGGCAATGAGCAGTTCTTC.

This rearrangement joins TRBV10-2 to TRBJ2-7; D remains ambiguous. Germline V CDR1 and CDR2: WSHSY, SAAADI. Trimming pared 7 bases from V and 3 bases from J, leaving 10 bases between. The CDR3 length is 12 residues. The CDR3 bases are TGCGCCAGCAACAACCTATTCTACGAGCAGTACTTC. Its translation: CASNNLFYEQYF.

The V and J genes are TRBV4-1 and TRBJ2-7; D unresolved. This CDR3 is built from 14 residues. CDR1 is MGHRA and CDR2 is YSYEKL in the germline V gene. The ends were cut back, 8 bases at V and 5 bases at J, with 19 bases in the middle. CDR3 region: CASSLEYAVHEQYF. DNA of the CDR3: TGCGCCAGCTCTCTGGAATACGCAGTGCACGAGCAGTACTTC.

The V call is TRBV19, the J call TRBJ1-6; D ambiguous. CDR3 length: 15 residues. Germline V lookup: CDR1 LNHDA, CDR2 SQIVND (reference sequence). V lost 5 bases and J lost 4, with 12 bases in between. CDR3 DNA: TGTGCCAGTAGTTCCGGACGGGAATATAATTCACCCCTCCACTTT. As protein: CASSSGREYNSPLHF.

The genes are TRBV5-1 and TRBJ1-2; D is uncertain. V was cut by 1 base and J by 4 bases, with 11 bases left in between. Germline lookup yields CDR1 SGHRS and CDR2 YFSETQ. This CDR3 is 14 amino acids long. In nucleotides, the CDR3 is TGCGCCAGCAGCTTGTCCTTCGGACTCTATGGCTACACCTTC. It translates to CASSLSFGLYGYTF.

The CDR3 bases are TGCGCCAGCACCGAGGGTTACACCGGGGAGCTGTTTTTT. It is translated as CASTEGYTGELFF. The chain uses TRBV10-1 and TRBJ2-2; TRBD2 might be the D (5 bases). CDR1 WNHNN and CDR2 SYGVQD come from the germline V gene (reference sequence). Trimming cost V 7 bases and J 3 bases, with 9 bases left between them. There are 13 residues in the CDR3.

The CDR3 protein is CASSFVGNSPNQPQHF. In nucleotides, the CDR3 is TGTGCCAGCAGTTTTGTAGGGAATAGCCCCAATCAGCCCCAGCATTTT. The chain carries TRBV27 and TRBJ1-5; D is unclear. Germline V lookup: CDR1 MNHEY, CDR2 SMNVEV (reference sequence). The CDR3 spans 16 residues. Trimming left V 3 bases short and J 3 bases short, with 15 bases between.